Listed below are T cell receptor beta chains from one sample, sequenced in a study of breast tumors, draining lymph nodes, adjacent tissues. TCRdb independently ran MiXCR on the multiplex PCR reads; one entry per CDR3 protein. The repertoire consists of 60,000 to 65,000 distinct CDR3 sequences, with roughly 57% occurring once and the leading ten covering around 20%. Sequencing used breast tumor tissue. Every receptor here comes from a female donor with breast cancer. Some clones in this sample may be carry-over from other donors' samples. CDR3s include the opening cysteine and the closing phenylalanine or tryptophan. Each record gives: J gene, V gene, clone size, D gene, CDR3 DNA, CDR3 protein. D genes are given only for firm matches. Not all rows give a size; the values are once, few, many and, for expanded clones, a class.

J: TRBJ2-7; V: TRBV20-1; size: -; D: -; DNA: TGCAGTGGGGAGGCACTCTCCTACGAGCAGTACTTC; CDR3: CSGEALSYEQYF
J: TRBJ1-2; V: TRBV28; size: many; D: TRBD1; DNA: TGTGCCAGCAGTTTGGGGACAGGGAGGAACTATGGCTACACCTTC; CDR3: CASSLGTGRNYGYTF
J: TRBJ2-7; V: TRBV5-1; size: -; D: -; DNA: TGTGCCAGCAGCTTGGACACTGCCGGGTTCACCTACGAGCAGTACTTC; CDR3: CASSLDTAGFTYEQYF
J: TRBJ1-3; V: TRBV7-2; size: -; D: -; DNA: TGTGCCAGCAGCTTAGGAGGCGGCCTCTCTGGAAACACCATATATTTT; CDR3: CASSLGGGLSGNTIYF
J: TRBJ2-2; V: TRBV20-1; size: -; D: -; DNA: TGCAGTGCTAGAGCCAGAAACACCGGGGAGCTGTTTTTT; CDR3: CSARARNTGELFF
J: TRBJ1-2; V: TRBV10-3; size: -; D: -; DNA: TGTGCCATCAGCAGTGATCAGGCTACATATGGCTACACCTTC; CDR3: CAISSDQATYGYTF
J: TRBJ2-1; V: TRBV10-3; size: -; D: -; DNA: TGTGCCAGCAGACAGGAGACCAGCTCCTACAATGAGCAGTTCTTC; CDR3: CASRQETSSYNEQFF
J: TRBJ2-1; V: TRBV6-6; size: few; D: TRBD1; DNA: TGTGCCAGCAGTCCAACGCGGGACAGGGGTATGCATGAGCAGTTCTTC; CDR3: CASSPTRDRGMHEQFF
J: TRBJ1-6; V: TRBV5-4; size: -; D: TRBD1; DNA: TGTGCCAGCAGCTTGGGGATTGGACAGGGCTCGAAAGGGAATTCACCCCTCCACTTT; CDR3: CASSLGIGQGSKGNSPLHF
J: TRBJ1-2; V: TRBV24-1; size: -; D: -; DNA: TGTGCCACCAGTGATTCGACCCAGGGTACATATGGCTACACCTTC; CDR3: CATSDSTQGTYGYTF
J: TRBJ2-3; V: TRBV6-6; size: -; D: TRBD2; DNA: TGTGCCAGCAGTCCCGGGACTAGCGGGGAAGATACGCAGTATTTT; CDR3: CASSPGTSGEDTQYF
J: TRBJ1-1; V: TRBV7-2; size: many; D: -; DNA: TGTGCCAGCAGCCAAGGGCGGGTCCACACTGAAGCTTTCTTT; CDR3: CASSQGRVHTEAFF
J: TRBJ1-4; V: TRBV20-1; size: -; D: TRBD1; DNA: TGCAGTGGGGACAGACTGTGGGACGGTGAAAAACTGTTTTTT; CDR3: CSGDRLWDGEKLFF
J: TRBJ1-5; V: TRBV2; size: -; D: -; DNA: TGTGCCAGCGTCCCCCCCGGGACTTATCAAGAGACCCAGCATTTT; CDR3: CASVPPGTYQETQHF
J: TRBJ1-4; V: TRBV20-1; size: -; D: -; DNA: TGCAGTGCTGGAAGGGTGGCAACTAATGGAAAACTGTTTTTT; CDR3: CSAGRVATNGKLFF
J: TRBJ1-4; V: TRBV20-1; size: -; D: -; DNA: TGCAGTGCTAGCTTAGGGGGGATTAATGAAAAACTGTTTTTT; CDR3: CSASLGGINEKLFF
J: TRBJ1-6; V: TRBV20-1; size: -; D: TRBD1; DNA: TGCAGTGCTCGACAGGGAGGTAATTCACCCCTCCACTTT; CDR3: CSARQGGNSPLHF
J: TRBJ2-1; V: TRBV7-3; size: -; D: TRBD2; DNA: TGTGCCAGCAGCCAGGACAGCGGACTAGCCCCGAGCTCCTACAATGAGCAGTCCTTC; CDR3: CASSQDSGLAPSSYNEQSF
J: TRBJ1-1; V: TRBV30; size: -; D: -; DNA: TGTGCCTGGAGGAAAATGAACACTGAAGCTTTCTTT; CDR3: CAWRKMNTEAFF
J: TRBJ2-3; V: TRBV7-3; size: -; D: TRBD2; DNA: TGTGCCAGCGGCTTTTCCGGGACTAGCGGATCAGATACGCAGTATTTC; CDR3: CASGFSGTSGSDTQYF
J: TRBJ2-3; V: TRBV12-3/TRBV12-4; size: -; D: -; DNA: TGTGCCAGCAGTGACTCGGGTCGGGCAGATACGCAGTATTTT; CDR3: CASSDSGRADTQYF
J: TRBJ2-3; V: TRBV10-3; size: -; D: TRBD2; DNA: TGTGCCATCGCGTTTCGGCTAGCGGGGGGGCCAACAGATACGCAGTATTTT; CDR3: CAIAFRLAGGPTDTQYF
J: TRBJ1-6; V: TRBV9; size: few; D: TRBD1; DNA: TGTGCCAGCAGCGCGACAGGGACGGAGGGACCTAATTCACCCCTCCACTTT; CDR3: CASSATGTEGPNSPLHF
J: TRBJ2-1; V: TRBV27; size: many; D: -; DNA: TGTGCCAGCAGTTTGGGGGTAGTTGGTGAGCAGTTCTTC; CDR3: CASSLGVVGEQFF
J: TRBJ2-2; V: TRBV27; size: many; D: -; DNA: TGTGCCAGCACCCCTGCCTTGGGGACCGGGGAGCTGTTTTTT; CDR3: CASTPALGTGELFF
J: TRBJ2-7; V: TRBV7-4; size: -; D: -; DNA: TGTGCCAGCAGTTTCGACGAGCAGTACTTC; CDR3: CASSFDEQYF
J: TRBJ2-4; V: TRBV9; size: -; D: -; DNA: TGTGCCAGCAGCCCCGAGTATAGCAAAGACATTCAGTACTTC; CDR3: CASSPEYSKDIQYF
J: TRBJ2-1; V: TRBV10-2; size: many; D: TRBD2; DNA: TGCGCCAGCAGTGAGAGAGTAGCGGGAGCCCCGAGCTCCTACAATGAGCAGTTCTTC; CDR3: CASSERVAGAPSSYNEQFF
J: TRBJ2-7; V: TRBV7-8; size: many; D: -; DNA: TGTGCCAGCAGCTTAACGGACTCCTACGAGCAGTACTTC; CDR3: CASSLTDSYEQYF
J: TRBJ2-3; V: TRBV5-1; size: -; D: -; DNA: TGCGCCAGCAGCTTGGTCCCTACTAGCACAGATACGCAGTATTTT; CDR3: CASSLVPTSTDTQYF
J: TRBJ1-6; V: TRBV7-2; size: once; D: -; DNA: TGTGCCAGCAGCATACAGGATTCACCCCTCCACTTT; CDR3: CASSIQDSPLHF
J: TRBJ2-3; V: TRBV7-2; size: -; D: TRBD1; DNA: TGTGCCAGCAGCTACGGGACAGGGATGTCCGATACGCAGTATTTT; CDR3: CASSYGTGMSDTQYF
J: TRBJ2-1; V: TRBV7-8; size: few; D: -; DNA: TGTGCCAGCAGCTTCAGAATCTCCAAGGCGGATGAGCAGTTCTTC; CDR3: CASSFRISKADEQFF
J: TRBJ1-6; V: TRBV9; size: -; D: -; DNA: TGTGCCAGCAGCGAGGAGGGGGGATATAATTCACCCCTCCACTTT; CDR3: CASSEEGGYNSPLHF
J: TRBJ1-4; V: TRBV15; size: many; D: -; DNA: TGTGCCACCAGCAGGGGAACTAATGAAAAACTGTTTTTT; CDR3: CATSRGTNEKLFF
J: TRBJ1-6; V: TRBV24-1; size: -; D: -; DNA: TGTGCCACCAGTGATACTGATTCCAATTGTTCACCCCTCCACTTT; CDR3: CATSDTDSNCSPLHF
J: TRBJ2-1; V: TRBV5-6; size: many; D: -; DNA: TGTGCCAGCAGCTTGGTCGGGAGAAACAATGAGCAGTTCTTC; CDR3: CASSLVGRNNEQFF
J: TRBJ1-5; V: TRBV2; size: -; D: -; DNA: TGTGCCAGCAGTTTCAGGGATCAGCCCCAGCATTTT; CDR3: CASSFRDQPQHF
J: TRBJ2-1; V: TRBV29-1; size: -; D: TRBD1; DNA: TGCAGCGCCAGCAGCTTGATTAGCCCACACAGGGGGCGATCCTACAATGAGCAGTTCTTC; CDR3: CSASSLISPHRGRSYNEQFF
J: TRBJ1-1; V: TRBV6-2/TRBV6-3; size: few; D: -; DNA: TGTGCCAGCAGTTATTGGGGAGAAGCTTTCTTT; CDR3: CASSYWGEAFF
J: TRBJ2-3; V: TRBV20-1; size: -; D: TRBD2; DNA: TGCAGTGCTAGAGACCGGACTAGCGGGGGGTACTCCTACAATGAGCAGTATTTT; CDR3: CSARDRTSGGYSYNEQYF
J: TRBJ1-5; V: TRBV7-2; size: -; D: -; DNA: TGTGCCAGCAGCTTAGCCGGGGTTTCGAGCAATCAGCCCCAGCATTTT; CDR3: CASSLAGVSSNQPQHF
J: TRBJ2-7; V: TRBV7-2; size: many; D: -; DNA: TGTGCCAGCAGCTTAGGGAACCGGGACAAGCAGTACTTC; CDR3: CASSLGNRDKQYF
J: TRBJ1-2; V: TRBV5-8; size: -; D: -; DNA: TGTGCCAGCATCGTCAGGGGCCCCTATGGCTACACCTTC; CDR3: CASIVRGPYGYTF